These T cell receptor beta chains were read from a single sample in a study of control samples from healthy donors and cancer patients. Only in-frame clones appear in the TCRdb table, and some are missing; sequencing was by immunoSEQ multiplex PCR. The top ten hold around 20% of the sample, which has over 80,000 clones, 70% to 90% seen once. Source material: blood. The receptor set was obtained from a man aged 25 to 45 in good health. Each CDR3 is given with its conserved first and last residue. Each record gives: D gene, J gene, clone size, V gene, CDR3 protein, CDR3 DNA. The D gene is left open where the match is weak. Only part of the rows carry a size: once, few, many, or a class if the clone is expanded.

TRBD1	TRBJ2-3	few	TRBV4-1	CASSPNPGQITDTQYF	TGCGCCAGCAGCCCTAACCCGGGACAGATCACAGATACGCAGTATTTT
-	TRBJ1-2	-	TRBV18	CASSPGVKGGYTF	TGTGCCAGCTCACCAGGGGTTAAGGGTGGCTACACCTTC
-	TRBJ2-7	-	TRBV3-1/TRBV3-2	CASSQDVGRAHF	TGTGCCAGCAGCCAAGATGTCGGTAGGGCCCACTTC
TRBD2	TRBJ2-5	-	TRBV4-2	CASSQKGWLAGGPETQYF	TGTGCCAGCAGCCAAAAGGGTTGGTTAGCGGGGGGGCCAGAGACCCAGTACTTC
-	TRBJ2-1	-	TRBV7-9	CASSPASSYNEQFF	TGTGCCAGCAGCCCCGCTAGTTCCTACAATGAGCAGTTCTTC
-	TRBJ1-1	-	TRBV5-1	CASSLLPGPSEAFF	TGCGCCAGCAGCTTGTTGCCAGGGCCATCTGAAGCTTTCTTT
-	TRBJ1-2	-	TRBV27	CASRTPGAGAAGYTF	TGTGCCAGCAGAACCCCGGGGGCAGGAGCCGCTGGCTACACCTTC
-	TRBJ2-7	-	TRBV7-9	CASSRDYEQYF	TGTGCCAGCAGCCGGGACTACGAGCAGTACTTC
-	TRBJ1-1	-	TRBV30	CAWSVSQGTEAFF	TGTGCCTGGAGTGTCTCACAAGGAACTGAAGCTTTCTTT
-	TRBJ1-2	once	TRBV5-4	CASSLGETYGYTF	TGTGCCAGCAGCTTGGGGGAAACCTATGGCTACACCTTC
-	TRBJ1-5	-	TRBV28	CASSRYREPQHF	TGTGCCAGCAGCCGTTACCGGGAGCCTCAGCATTTT
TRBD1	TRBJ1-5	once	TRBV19	CASSDRGGNQPQHF	TGTGCCAGTAGTGACAGGGGAGGCAATCAGCCCCAGCATTTT
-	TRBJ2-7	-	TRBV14	CASSHRGVGHEQYF	TGTGCCAGCAGCCACCGAGGGGTTGGCCACGAGCAGTACTTC
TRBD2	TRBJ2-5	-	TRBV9	CASSVDGTSGQETQYF	TGTGCCAGCAGCGTAGATGGGACTAGCGGGCAAGAGACCCAGTACTTC
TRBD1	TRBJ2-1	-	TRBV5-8	CASSQGQGAPNSYNEQFF	TGTGCCAGCAGCCAGGGACAGGGGGCCCCAAATTCCTACAATGAGCAGTTCTTC
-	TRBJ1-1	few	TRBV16	CASSLRASGNTEAFF	TGTGCCAGCAGCTTAAGGGCCTCTGGGAACACTGAAGCTTTCTTT
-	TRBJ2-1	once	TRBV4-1	CASSQGWMRAHEQFF	TGCGCCAGCAGCCAAGGGTGGATGAGGGCACATGAGCAGTTCTTC
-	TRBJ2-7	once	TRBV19	CASSIGPLYEQYF	TGTGCCAGTAGTATCGGCCCGCTTTACGAGCAGTACTTC
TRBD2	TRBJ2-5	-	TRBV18	CASSQGLAGAQETQYF	TGTGCCAGCTCACAAGGACTAGCGGGGGCCCAAGAGACCCAGTACTTC
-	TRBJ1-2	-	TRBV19	CASSNLAGPNYGYTF	TGTGCCAGTAGTAACTTGGCAGGGCCAAACTATGGCTACACCTTC
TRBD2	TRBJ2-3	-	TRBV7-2	CASREEGLNIYTQYF	TGTGCCAGCAGAGAGGAGGGACTAAATATATATACGCAGTATTTT
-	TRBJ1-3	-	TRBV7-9	CAISGGNTIYF	TGTGCCATATCGGGAGGAAACACCATATATTTT
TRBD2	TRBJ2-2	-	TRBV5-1	CASSSGGNGNTGELFF	TGCGCCAGCAGCTCGGGAGGAAACGGGAACACCGGGGAGCTGTTTTTT
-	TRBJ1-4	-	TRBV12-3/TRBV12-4	CASSLSGYEKLFF	TGTGCCAGCAGTTTATCGGGGTATGAAAAACTGTTTTTT
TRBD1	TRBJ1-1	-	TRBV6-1	CASCDRGNTEAFF	TGTGCCAGCTGTGACAGGGGGAACACCGAAGCTTTCTTT
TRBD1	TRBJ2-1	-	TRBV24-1	CATSDAGQGKNEQFF	TGTGCCACCAGTGATGCCGGACAGGGAAAGAATGAGCAGTTCTTC
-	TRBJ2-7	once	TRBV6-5	CASSYLREVGEQYF	TGTGCCAGCAGTTATTTGAGGGAAGTGGGCGAGCAGTACTTC
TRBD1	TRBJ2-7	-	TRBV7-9	CASSEQGQVYEQYF	TGTGCCAGCAGCGAGCAGGGACAGGTCTACGAGCAGTACTTC
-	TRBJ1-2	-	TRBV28	CASSLAGLGYTF	TGTGCCAGCAGTTTAGCGGGATTAGGCTACACCTTC
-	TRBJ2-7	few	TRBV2	CASQQEAEQYF	TGTGCCAGCCAGCAAGAAGCCGAGCAGTACTTC
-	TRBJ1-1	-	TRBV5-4	CASSFGGTNEAFF	TGTGCCAGCAGCTTTGGCGGGACCAATGAAGCTTTCTTT
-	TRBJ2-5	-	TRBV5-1	CASSLGQEETQYF	TGCGCCAGCAGCTTGGGTCAAGAAGAGACCCAGTACTTC
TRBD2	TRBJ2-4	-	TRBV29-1	CSVVLGGRDQNIQYF	TGCAGCGTTGTTCTAGGAGGGAGGGACCAAAACATTCAGTACTTC
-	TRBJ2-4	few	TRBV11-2	CASSFYSENRGIQYF	TGTGCCAGCAGCTTTTACAGCGAAAACCGTGGCATTCAGTACTTC
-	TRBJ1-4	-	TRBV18	CASSPRSGSATNEKLFF	TGTGCCAGCTCACCGAGGTCCGGCAGTGCAACTAATGAAAAACTGTTTTTT
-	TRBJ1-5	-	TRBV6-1	CASSPLIGQPQHF	TGTGCCAGCAGTCCGTTGATAGGTCAGCCCCAGCATTTT
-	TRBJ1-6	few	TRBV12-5	CASGLGARTNSPLHF	TGTGCTAGTGGTTTGGGTGCACGTACGAATTCACCCCTCCACTTT
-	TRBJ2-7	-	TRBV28	CASSFDGVLGEQYF	TGTGCCAGCAGTTTTGATGGGGTTTTGGGCGAGCAGTACTTC
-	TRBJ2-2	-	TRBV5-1	CASSLEGVGELFF	TGCGCCAGCAGCTTGGAGGGGGTCGGGGAGCTGTTTTTT
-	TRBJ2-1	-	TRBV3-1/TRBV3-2	CASSQVRGGSYNEQFF	TGTGCCAGCAGCCAAGTGAGGGGGGGATCCTACAATGAGCAGTTCTTC
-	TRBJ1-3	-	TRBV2	CASFDGIKLSSGNTIYF	TGTGCCAGCTTCGACGGTATTAAATTAAGCTCTGGAAACACCATATATTTT
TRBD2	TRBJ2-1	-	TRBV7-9	CASSPSQGLAGKQFF	TGTGCCAGCAGCCCCAGCCAAGGACTAGCGGGGAAGCAGTTCTTC
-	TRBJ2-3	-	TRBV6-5	CASSNRETDTQYF	TGTGCCAGCAGTAACAGGGAAACAGATACGCAGTATTTT
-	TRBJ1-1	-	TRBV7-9	CASSQGQNTEAFF	TGTGCCAGCAGCCAAGGACAGAACACTGAAGCTTTCTTT
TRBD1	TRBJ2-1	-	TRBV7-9	CASERDRVAGEQFF	TGTGCCAGCGAACGAGACAGGGTCGCGGGTGAGCAGTTCTTC
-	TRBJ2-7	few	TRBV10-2	CASSVGGTAIYEQYF	TGCGCCAGCAGTGTAGGCGGGACAGCTATCTACGAGCAGTACTTC
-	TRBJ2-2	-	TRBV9	CASSVAILGRGTASGELFF	TGTGCCAGCAGCGTAGCTATTCTGGGGAGGGGGACGGCATCCGGGGAGCTGTTTTTT
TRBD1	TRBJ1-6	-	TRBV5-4	CASSLGQGDSPLHF	TGTGCCAGCAGCTTGGGACAGGGGGATTCACCCCTCCACTTT
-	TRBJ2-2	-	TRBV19	CASSLDLTGELFF	TGTGCCAGTAGTTTAGATCTCACCGGGGAGCTGTTTTTT
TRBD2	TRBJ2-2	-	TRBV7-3	CASSRLAATGELFF	TGTGCCAGCAGCCGACTAGCGGCCACCGGGGAGCTGTTTTTT
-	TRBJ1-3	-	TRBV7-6	CASSLGQATTGNTIYF	TGTGCCAGCAGCTTAGGACAGGCGACCACTGGAAACACCATATATTTT
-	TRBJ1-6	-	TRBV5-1	CASSLDPPDSPLHF	TGCGCCAGCAGCTTAGACCCGCCGGATTCACCCCTCCACTTT
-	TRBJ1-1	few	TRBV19	CASSIGDEAFF	TGTGCCAGTAGTATTGGAGATGAAGCTTTCTTT
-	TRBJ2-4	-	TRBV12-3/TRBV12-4	CASSLYGHIQYF	TGTGCCAGCAGTTTATACGGGCACATTCAGTACTTC
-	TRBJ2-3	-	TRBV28	CASSFMADTQYF	TGTGCCAGCAGTTTCATGGCGGATACGCAGTATTTT